The 5 T cell receptor beta chains given below trace back to one sample, sequenced in a study of cytomegalovirus exposure and HLA in healthy donors. This PCR relied on a set of 60 Vbeta primers and 13 Jbeta primers. Assay used: immunoSEQ multiplex PCR; TCRdb lists only in-frame clones, some missing. The sample shows a few hundred thousand clones, around 81% of them seen only once. The sequencing input was PBMCs. The receptors come from an older woman in good health and CMV-seropositive.

The chain is built from TRBV5-4 and TRBJ2-3; 10 positions agree with TRBD2. Germline V CDR1 and CDR2: SGHNT, YYREEE (reference sequence). J gave up 5 bases and V 0 bases, and 3 bases lay outside the gene matches. The CDR3 length is 15 residues. The CDR3 sequence: CASSLAASGGDTQYF. The CDR3, as DNA: TGTGCCAGCAGCTTGGCGGCTAGCGGGGGAGATACGCAGTATTTT.

The rearrangement joins TRBV28 to TRBJ1-4; 7 bases map to TRBD1. The CDR3 length is 15 residues. J gave up 7 bases and V 3 bases, and 8 bases lay outside the gene matches. CDR1 and CDR2 from the germline V gene are MDHEN and SYDVKM. In nucleotides, the CDR3 is TGTGCCAGCAGTTTCCTCCCTCAGGGGGGTGAAAAACTGTTTTTT. Its protein is CASSFLPQGGEKLFF. Based on the CDR3 plus reference TRBV28 and TRBJ1-4, the full variable domain is DVKVTQSSRYLVKRTGEKVFLECVQDMDHENMFWYRQDPGLGLRLIYFSYDVKMKEKGDIPEGYSVSREKKERFSLILESASTNQTSMYLCASSFLPQGGEKLFFGSGTQLSVL.

The J gene is TRBJ2-1, the V gene TRBV9, with 8 bases lining up with TRBD2. The CDR3 contains 15 residues. Germline assignment: CDR1 SGDLS and CDR2 YYNGEE. V lost 3 bases to trimming and J lost 10 bases; unmatched junction nucleotides: 12. CDR3 sequence: CASSEGLDNLNEQFF. The CDR3 bases are TGTGCCAGCAGCGAGGGACTAGATAACCTTAACGAGCAGTTCTTC.

The chain is built from TRBV5-1 and TRBJ2-1; 10 bases fit TRBD1. The CDR3 is made up of 13 amino acids. Germline CDR1 reads SGHRS; CDR2 reads YFSETQ. V shed 4 bases and J 9 bases; nucleotides not matched to a gene: 4. The chain's CDR3 is CASSPRQGAEQFF. DNA for the CDR3: TGCGCCAGCAGCCCCAGACAGGGGGCTGAGCAGTTCTTC.

This clone came up a few times. The V and J genes are TRBV6-1 and TRBJ1-4; possible D gene TRBD1, 5 bases. There are 13 residues in the CDR3. Trimming pared 3 bases from V and 7 bases from J, leaving 9 bases between. CDR1 MNHNS and CDR2 SASEGT come from the germline V gene. CDR3 loop: CASSEGGSEKLFF. The DNA for the CDR3 is TGTGCCAGCAGTGAGGGGGGGAGTGAAAAACTGTTTTTT.